This is a list of T cell receptor beta chains from one sample in a study of blood T cell repertoires in COVID-19. Here immunoSEQ multiplex PCR was the method, and the copy in TCRdb shows in-frame clones only, minus some. Of more than 75,000 clones in the sample, roughly 82% are singletons; the top ten hold 8% to 13%. Sequenced sample: peripheral blood. The origin of the receptors is a man in his fifties or sixties with acute or convalescent COVID-19. The CDR3 runs from the conserved cysteine through the conserved F or W. A D gene is named only where the DNA matches it firmly. Rows may omit the clone size; those that give it use once, few, many or a size class.

TRBV7-9	11	TRBJ2-5	NA	NA	TGTGCCAGCAGCATGGACAGCGCGCAGTACTTC	CASSMDSAQYF
TRBV18	14	TRBJ1-1	NA	TRBD1	TGTGCCAGCTCACCACAGGGGGCAACCACTGAAGCTTTCTTT	CASSPQGATTEAFF
TRBV6-5	16	TRBJ1-2	NA	TRBD1	TGTGCCAGCAGTTACTCTGGGACAGGGACCTCGAATGGCTACACCTTC	CASSYSGTGTSNGYTF
TRBV6-2/TRBV6-3	17	TRBJ2-1	NA	TRBD1	TGTGCCAGCAGTTACTTTCGAGGACAGGGAAATTACAATGAGCAGTTCTTC	CASSYFRGQGNYNEQFF
TRBV28	15	TRBJ2-7	NA	NA	TGTGCCAGCAGCCCGCCGGGCGGGTACTCCTACGAGCAGTACTTC	CASSPPGGYSYEQYF
TRBV28	14	TRBJ1-1	NA	NA	TGTGCCAGCAGTATGATCGGGGTGAAGACTGAAGCTTTCTTT	CASSMIGVKTEAFF
TRBV5-1	15	TRBJ1-4	NA	NA	TGCGCCAGCAGCTTGGTCGGGGGTTCGGATGAAAAACTGTTTTTT	CASSLVGGSDEKLFF
TRBV7-2	14	TRBJ2-7	NA	NA	TGTGCCAGCAGCTTAGCTTTCAGATCCTACGAGCAGTACTTC	CASSLAFRSYEQYF
TRBV10-1	13	TRBJ2-7	once	NA	TGCGCCAGCAGTGACCAGGGTGCCTACGAGCAGTACTTC	CASSDQGAYEQYF
TRBV15	17	TRBJ1-3	NA	NA	TGTGCCACCAGCAGAGATATAGGGGGAAACTCTGGAAACACCATATATTTT	CATSRDIGGNSGNTIYF
TRBV7-2	17	TRBJ1-6	NA	NA	TGTGCCAGCAGCTTAGAAAACTGGGCGAATCGGAATTCACCCCTCCACTTT	CASSLENWANRNSPLHF
TRBV4-1	19	TRBJ2-2	NA	TRBD2	TGCGCCAGCAGCCAAGCTCGACTAGCGGGGGCCGCGAACACCGGGGAGCTGTTTTTT	CASSQARLAGAANTGELFF
TRBV28	15	TRBJ2-7	NA	TRBD1	TGTGCCAGCAGGGAATTAGGACAGGACCTCCACGAGCAGTACTTC	CASRELGQDLHEQYF
TRBV28	15	TRBJ1-5	NA	TRBD1	TGTGCCAGCAGGCTCTCCGGGACAGGGAGGGCCACCCAGCATTTT	CASRLSGTGRATQHF
TRBV18	16	TRBJ1-4	few	TRBD1	TGTGCCAGCTCACCACTGCGGGACAGGGGGCATGAAAAACTGTTTTTT	CASSPLRDRGHEKLFF
TRBV3-1/TRBV3-2	11	TRBJ2-7	once	NA	TGTGCCAGCAGCCAACTCTACGAGCAGTACTTC	CASSQLYEQYF
TRBV12-3/TRBV12-4	11	TRBJ1-1	NA	NA	TGTGCCAGCAGCCTTAGTGGTGAAGCTTTCTTT	CASSLSGEAFF
TRBV5-1	14	TRBJ2-7	few	TRBD1	TGCGCCAGCAGCAAAGGACAGGGGGCATACGAGCAGTACTTC	CASSKGQGAYEQYF
TRBV6-5	15	TRBJ2-1	NA	NA	TGTGCCAGCAGTTACTTTGTGGGGGGGGGCGGTGAGCAGTTCTTC	CASSYFVGGGGEQFF
TRBV9	14	TRBJ1-2	NA	NA	TGTGCCAGCAGCGTAGGGGAGAATAACTATGGCTACACCTTC	CASSVGENNYGYTF
TRBV4-3	16	TRBJ2-7	NA	TRBD2	TGCGCCAGCAGCCAAAACCCTAGCGGGGGCCAATACGAGCAGTACTTC	CASSQNPSGGQYEQYF
TRBV2	14	TRBJ2-7	few	TRBD2	TGTGCCAGCAATCGACTAGCGGGAGGTGAAGAGCAGTACTTC	CASNRLAGGEEQYF
TRBV24-1	16	TRBJ2-2	NA	TRBD2	TGTGCCACCAGTGAAGCGGGGGCCAGGGCCCCCGGGGAGCTGTTTTTT	CATSEAGARAPGELFF
TRBV5-6	14	TRBJ2-3	NA	NA	TGTGCCAGCAGCTTGTACCACCGCGAAGATACGCAGTATTTT	CASSLYHREDTQYF
TRBV24-1	16	TRBJ2-3	NA	NA	TGTGCCACCAGTGATTATAAGGGGCCGGGTAGGGATACGCAGTATTTT	CATSDYKGPGRDTQYF
TRBV4-3	15	TRBJ1-4	NA	TRBD1	TGCGCCAGCAGCCTGAACCCTAGGGGGCAGGAAAAACTGTTTTTT	CASSLNPRGQEKLFF
TRBV6-1	16	TRBJ2-1	NA	NA	TGTGCCAGCAGTGAAGCGCACAACTTCAGGTACAATGAGCAGTTCTTC	CASSEAHNFRYNEQFF
TRBV19	14	TRBJ2-7	NA	TRBD1	TGTGCCAGTAGTCTGGAGGACAGGGTCCACGAGCAGTACTTC	CASSLEDRVHEQYF
TRBV7-7	15	TRBJ2-1	NA	TRBD1	TGTGCTAGCAGCACAGGGACAGGGGGCGCGAATGAGCAGTTCTTC	CASSTGTGGANEQFF
TRBV6-5	15	TRBJ2-2	NA	TRBD2	TGTGCCAGCAGTTACGGCGGGGGGCGTACCGGGGAGCTGTTTTTT	CASSYGGGRTGELFF
TRBV10-1	14	TRBJ2-1	NA	TRBD2	TGCGCCATCCAGACTAGCGGGGGTCACAATGAGCAGTTCTTC	CAIQTSGGHNEQFF
TRBV6-5	14	TRBJ2-5	once	TRBD1	TGTGCCAGCAGCCTCTCGGGACAGGGGGAGACCCAGTACTTC	CASSLSGQGETQYF
TRBV5-4	14	TRBJ2-1	NA	NA	TGTGCCAGCCGGGGGACGGACTTGTACAATGAGCAGTTCTTC	CASRGTDLYNEQFF
TRBV18	16	TRBJ2-5	NA	TRBD2	TGTGCCAGCTCACCATTTGCTAGCGGGCTCCAAGAGACCCAGTACTTC	CASSPFASGLQETQYF
TRBV19	15	TRBJ2-1	NA	TRBD2	TGTGCCAGTAGTTTTAGCGGGGGGACCCACAATGAGCAGTTCTTC	CASSFSGGTHNEQFF
TRBV6-1	15	TRBJ2-7	once	NA	TGTGCCAGCAGTGAAGGCTCGACAGGTACCTACGAGCAGTACTTC	CASSEGSTGTYEQYF
TRBV27	15	TRBJ1-6	NA	TRBD1	TGTGCCAGCAGTTTATCGTCACAGGGGGATTCACCCCTCCACTTT	CASSLSSQGDSPLHF
TRBV3-1/TRBV3-2	14	TRBJ2-1	NA	NA	TGTGCCAGCAGCTTACTAGTCACCTACAATGAGCAGTTCTTC	CASSLLVTYNEQFF
TRBV28	13	TRBJ1-2	NA	TRBD1	TGTGCCAGCAGACGCTACAGACAGGGAGGCTACACCTTC	CASRRYRQGGYTF
TRBV11-3	16	TRBJ2-3	NA	NA	TGTGCCAGCAGCTCGACAGTTTCTAGGAACCTAGGTACGCAGTATTTT	CASSSTVSRNLGTQYF
TRBV4-3	15	TRBJ2-1	NA	NA	TGCGCCAGCAGCCAAGAAGTTAGCGGAATTAATGAGCAGTTCTTC	CASSQEVSGINEQFF
TRBV6-5	13	TRBJ1-2	NA	NA	TGTGCCAGCAGTATAGGGGGGGTCTATGGCTACACCTTC	CASSIGGVYGYTF
TRBV18	15	TRBJ2-1	once	NA	TGTGCCAGCTCACCACGGGACTCTAAATACAATGAGCAGTTCTTC	CASSPRDSKYNEQFF
TRBV18	15	TRBJ1-1	once	NA	TGTGCCAGCTCACCACCGGGGGGAGGAAGAACTGAAGCTTTCTTT	CASSPPGGGRTEAFF
TRBV5-1	14	TRBJ1-5	NA	TRBD1	TGCGCCAGCAGCTTGTCAGGGGGAAATCAGCCCCAGCATTTT	CASSLSGGNQPQHF
TRBV7-2	15	TRBJ1-5	few	NA	TGTGCCAGCAGCTTCTACGGAGATAGCAATCAGCCCCAGCATTTT	CASSFYGDSNQPQHF
TRBV18	13	TRBJ1-2	NA	TRBD1	TGTGCCAGCTCACCCACAGGGGGCAGAGGCTACACCTTC	CASSPTGGRGYTF
TRBV19	14	TRBJ1-6	few	TRBD1	TGTGCCAGTAGTTCGGGACAGGGGAATTCACCCCTCCACTTT	CASSSGQGNSPLHF
TRBV11-2	14	TRBJ1-3	once	NA	TGTGCCAGCAGCGGCTTTCGGAGAGAAAACACCATATATTTT	CASSGFRRENTIYF
TRBV28	17	TRBJ1-1	NA	TRBD1	TGTGCCAGCAGTCCCGGAGGGACAGGCCCCATGAACACTGAAGCTTTCTTT	CASSPGGTGPMNTEAFF
TRBV3-1/TRBV3-2	13	TRBJ1-1	NA	NA	TGTGCCAGCAGCCAGGGACAGAACACTGAAGCTTTCTTT	CASSQGQNTEAFF
TRBV28	16	TRBJ1-6	NA	TRBD1	TGTGCCAGCACCACTGTAGGGACAGAGGACAATTCACCCCTCCACTTT	CASTTVGTEDNSPLHF
TRBV2	13	TRBJ2-5	NA	NA	TGTGCCAGCAGATGGGACTCCCAAGAGACCCAGTACTTC	CASRWDSQETQYF
TRBV5-8	16	TRBJ1-4	NA	NA	TGTGCCAGCAGCTTGGAGTCTGCGGCAACTAATGAAAAACTGTTTTTT	CASSLESAATNEKLFF
TRBV19	18	TRBJ1-4	NA	TRBD1	TGTGCCAGTAGTGCCCAAGGGAGGACAGGGGCGACTAATGAAAAACTGTTTTTT	CASSAQGRTGATNEKLFF
TRBV11-3	14	TRBJ2-3	NA	NA	TGTGCCAGCAGTGGTAGAGCCGGCACAGATACGCAGTATTTT	CASSGRAGTDTQYF
TRBV11-2	15	TRBJ2-1	NA	NA	TGTGCCAGCAGCTCCAACAGGGGTGTAGCGGATGAGCAGTTCTTC	CASSSNRGVADEQFF